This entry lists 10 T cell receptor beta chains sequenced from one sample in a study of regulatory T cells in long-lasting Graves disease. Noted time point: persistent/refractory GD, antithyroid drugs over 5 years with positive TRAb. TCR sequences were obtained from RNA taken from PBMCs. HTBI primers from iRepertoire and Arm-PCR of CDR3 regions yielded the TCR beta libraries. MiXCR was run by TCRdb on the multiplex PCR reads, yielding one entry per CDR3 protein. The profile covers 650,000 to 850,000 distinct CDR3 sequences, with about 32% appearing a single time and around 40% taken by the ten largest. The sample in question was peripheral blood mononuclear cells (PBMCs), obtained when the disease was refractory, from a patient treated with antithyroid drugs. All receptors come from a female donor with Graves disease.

CDR3 DNA: TGTGCCAGCAGTTATACGAACACCGGGGAGCTGTTTTTT. Amino acids: CASSYTNTGELFF. The V call is TRBV6-5, the J call TRBJ2-2, with D hard to call. Trimming pared 3 bases from V and 0 bases from J, leaving 2 bases between. This CDR3 comprises 13 residues. CDR1 is MNHEY and CDR2 is SVGAGI in the germline V gene.

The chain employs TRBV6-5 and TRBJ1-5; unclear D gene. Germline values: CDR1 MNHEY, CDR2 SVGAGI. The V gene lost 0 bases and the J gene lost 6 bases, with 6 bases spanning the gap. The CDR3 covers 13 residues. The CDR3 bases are TGTGCCAGCAGTTACTCGCACCTTCAGCCCCAGCATTTT. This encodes CASSYSHLQPQHF.

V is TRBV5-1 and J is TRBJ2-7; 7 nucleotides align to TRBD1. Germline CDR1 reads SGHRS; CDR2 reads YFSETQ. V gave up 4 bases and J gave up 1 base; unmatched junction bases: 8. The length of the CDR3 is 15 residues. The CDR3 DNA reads TGCGCCAGCAGCCCGACAGGGACGAATTCCTACGAGCAGTACTTC. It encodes CASSPTGTNSYEQYF.

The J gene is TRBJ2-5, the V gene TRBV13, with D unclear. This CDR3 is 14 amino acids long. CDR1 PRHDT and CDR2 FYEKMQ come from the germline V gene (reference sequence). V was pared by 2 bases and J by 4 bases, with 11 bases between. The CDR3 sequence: CASSLWAARETQYF. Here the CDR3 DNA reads TGTGCCAGCAGCTTATGGGCGGCACGAGAGACCCAGTACTTC.

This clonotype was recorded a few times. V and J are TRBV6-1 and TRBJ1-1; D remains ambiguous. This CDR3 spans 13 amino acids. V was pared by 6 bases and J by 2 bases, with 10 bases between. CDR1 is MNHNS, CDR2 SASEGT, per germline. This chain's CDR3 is CASRTAHNTEAFF. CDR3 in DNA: TGTGCCAGCAGGACTGCGCACAACACTGAAGCTTTCTTT.

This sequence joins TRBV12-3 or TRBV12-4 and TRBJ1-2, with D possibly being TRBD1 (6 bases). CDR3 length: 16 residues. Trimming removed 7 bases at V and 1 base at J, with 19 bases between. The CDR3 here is CASIPGRGLVNYGYTF. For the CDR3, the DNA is TGTGCCAGCATCCCCGGACGGGGGCTCGTTAACTATGGCTACACCTTC.

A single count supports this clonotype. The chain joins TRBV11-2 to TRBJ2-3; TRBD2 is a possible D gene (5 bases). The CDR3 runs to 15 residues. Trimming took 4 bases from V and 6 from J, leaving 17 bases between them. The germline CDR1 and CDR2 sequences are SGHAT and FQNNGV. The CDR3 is CASSSRLIPGDTQYF. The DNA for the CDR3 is TGTGCCAGCAGCTCCCGCCTCATACCGGGGGATACGCAGTATTTT.

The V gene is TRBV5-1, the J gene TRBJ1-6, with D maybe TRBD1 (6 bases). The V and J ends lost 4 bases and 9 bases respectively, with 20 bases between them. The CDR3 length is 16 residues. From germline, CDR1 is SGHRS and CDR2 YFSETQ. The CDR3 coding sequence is TGCGCCAGCAGCGACCCGACAGGTCCGAGTGGTTCACCCCTCCACTTT. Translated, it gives CASSDPTGPSGSPLHF. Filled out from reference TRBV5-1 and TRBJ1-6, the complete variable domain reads KAGVTQTPRYLIKTRGQQVTLSCSPISGHRSVSWYQQTPGQGLQFLFEYFSETQRNKGNFPGRFSGRQFSNSRSEMNVSTLELGDSALYLCASSDPTGPSGSPLHFGNGTRLTVT.

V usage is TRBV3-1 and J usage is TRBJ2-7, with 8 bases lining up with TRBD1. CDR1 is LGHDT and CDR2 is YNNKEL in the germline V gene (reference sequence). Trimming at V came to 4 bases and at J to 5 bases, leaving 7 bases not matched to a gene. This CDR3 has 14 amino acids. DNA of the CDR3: TGTGCCAGCAGCCGAGGTGGACAGGGCAACGAGCAGTACTTC. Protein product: CASSRGGQGNEQYF.

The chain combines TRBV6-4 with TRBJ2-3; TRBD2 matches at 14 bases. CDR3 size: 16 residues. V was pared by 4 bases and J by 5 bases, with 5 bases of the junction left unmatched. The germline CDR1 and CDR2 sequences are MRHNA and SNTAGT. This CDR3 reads CASSGSGTSGRDTQYF. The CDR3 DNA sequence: TGTGCCAGCAGTGGCTCCGGGACTAGCGGGAGAGATACGCAGTATTTT.